The rows below give T cell receptor beta chains drawn from one sample of a study of blood T cell repertoires in COVID-19. Produced via immunoSEQ multiplex PCR; TCRdb's table is partial and in-frame only. Among roughly 110,000 clones, roughly 80% were seen once, and the ten largest hold approximately 1.5%. The sequenced sample was peripheral blood. The source is a man aged 50 or older with acute or convalescent COVID-19. Both conserved end residues are part of each CDR3.

j_call v_call cdr3_aa
TRBJ1-2 TRBV5-1 CASSLAQTGGRRYTF
TRBJ1-3 TRBV2 CASRGVGNTIYF
TRBJ2-1 TRBV5-1 CASSIGTSGGKYNEQFF
TRBJ1-2 TRBV3-1/TRBV3-2 CASSPGTGNYGYTF
TRBJ2-7 TRBV27 CASSFRQGQTYEQYF
TRBJ1-1 TRBV19 CASSIGSHTEAFF
TRBJ2-2 TRBV3-1/TRBV3-2 CASNQGRTAPPGELFF
TRBJ2-6 TRBV5-4 CASSPVPTSGANVLTF
TRBJ2-7 TRBV15 CATSSDTPSYEQYF
TRBJ2-2 TRBV20-1 CSASQGPDTGELFF
TRBJ1-2 TRBV5-6 CASSLRRLPSDYGYTF
TRBJ1-3 TRBV21-1 CASSKLDSTVGNTIYF
TRBJ1-4 TRBV11-2 CASSWGLTNEKLFF
TRBJ1-1 TRBV24-1 CATIARDRFLMNTEAFF
TRBJ1-1 TRBV30 CAWTTGGSTEAFF
TRBJ1-1 TRBV10-3 CAISESAGVGGNTEAFF
TRBJ1-1 TRBV30 CAWSWTGGAFF
TRBJ2-6 TRBV2 CASSVGGYGANVLTF
TRBJ1-3 TRBV9 CASSVAGQGSGNTIYF
TRBJ2-2 TRBV7-3 CASRAGGELFF
TRBJ2-1 TRBV24-1 CATSDLQDRYNHNEQFF
TRBJ2-1 TRBV27 CASSLIQTGGNEQFF
TRBJ2-7 TRBV5-1 CASRQGSGSYEQYF
TRBJ2-3 TRBV5-1 CASSLALLADSSTDTQYF
TRBJ1-1 TRBV5-4 CASSTGDREGTEAFF
TRBJ1-5 TRBV28 CASTLQGSRNQPQHF
TRBJ1-2 TRBV10-3 CAISDAGQGNGYTF
TRBJ2-2 TRBV10-3 CAISETSRNTGELFF
TRBJ2-3 TRBV6-6 CASSSRGGIDTQYF
TRBJ2-2 TRBV10-3 CAIGSPTGELFF
TRBJ2-1 TRBV3-1/TRBV3-2 CASSQAGTSGDNEQFF
TRBJ1-5 TRBV28 CASWTGLNQPQHF
TRBJ1-1 TRBV19 CASSIGGLLNTEAFF
TRBJ1-4 TRBV4-1 CASSQQGLGEKLFF
TRBJ1-2 TRBV28 CASSLAGDYGYTF
TRBJ1-1 TRBV6-5 CASSYAEMNTEAFF
TRBJ2-1 TRBV21-1 CAREAESEQFF
TRBJ2-1 TRBV24-1 CATSERSGGLDEQFF
TRBJ2-2 TRBV9 CASSGSNTGELFF
TRBJ1-2 TRBV15 CATSPGGGHYGYTF
TRBJ1-1 TRBV2 CASSERQGNTEAFF
TRBJ1-6 TRBV5-5 CASSLRRQDNSPLHF
TRBJ1-2 TRBV30 CAWKQLTNYGYTF
TRBJ2-3 TRBV9 CASSVYPSTDTQYF
TRBJ2-2 TRBV5-1 CASSLDSYTGELFF
TRBJ2-5 TRBV15 CATSRPLRETQYF